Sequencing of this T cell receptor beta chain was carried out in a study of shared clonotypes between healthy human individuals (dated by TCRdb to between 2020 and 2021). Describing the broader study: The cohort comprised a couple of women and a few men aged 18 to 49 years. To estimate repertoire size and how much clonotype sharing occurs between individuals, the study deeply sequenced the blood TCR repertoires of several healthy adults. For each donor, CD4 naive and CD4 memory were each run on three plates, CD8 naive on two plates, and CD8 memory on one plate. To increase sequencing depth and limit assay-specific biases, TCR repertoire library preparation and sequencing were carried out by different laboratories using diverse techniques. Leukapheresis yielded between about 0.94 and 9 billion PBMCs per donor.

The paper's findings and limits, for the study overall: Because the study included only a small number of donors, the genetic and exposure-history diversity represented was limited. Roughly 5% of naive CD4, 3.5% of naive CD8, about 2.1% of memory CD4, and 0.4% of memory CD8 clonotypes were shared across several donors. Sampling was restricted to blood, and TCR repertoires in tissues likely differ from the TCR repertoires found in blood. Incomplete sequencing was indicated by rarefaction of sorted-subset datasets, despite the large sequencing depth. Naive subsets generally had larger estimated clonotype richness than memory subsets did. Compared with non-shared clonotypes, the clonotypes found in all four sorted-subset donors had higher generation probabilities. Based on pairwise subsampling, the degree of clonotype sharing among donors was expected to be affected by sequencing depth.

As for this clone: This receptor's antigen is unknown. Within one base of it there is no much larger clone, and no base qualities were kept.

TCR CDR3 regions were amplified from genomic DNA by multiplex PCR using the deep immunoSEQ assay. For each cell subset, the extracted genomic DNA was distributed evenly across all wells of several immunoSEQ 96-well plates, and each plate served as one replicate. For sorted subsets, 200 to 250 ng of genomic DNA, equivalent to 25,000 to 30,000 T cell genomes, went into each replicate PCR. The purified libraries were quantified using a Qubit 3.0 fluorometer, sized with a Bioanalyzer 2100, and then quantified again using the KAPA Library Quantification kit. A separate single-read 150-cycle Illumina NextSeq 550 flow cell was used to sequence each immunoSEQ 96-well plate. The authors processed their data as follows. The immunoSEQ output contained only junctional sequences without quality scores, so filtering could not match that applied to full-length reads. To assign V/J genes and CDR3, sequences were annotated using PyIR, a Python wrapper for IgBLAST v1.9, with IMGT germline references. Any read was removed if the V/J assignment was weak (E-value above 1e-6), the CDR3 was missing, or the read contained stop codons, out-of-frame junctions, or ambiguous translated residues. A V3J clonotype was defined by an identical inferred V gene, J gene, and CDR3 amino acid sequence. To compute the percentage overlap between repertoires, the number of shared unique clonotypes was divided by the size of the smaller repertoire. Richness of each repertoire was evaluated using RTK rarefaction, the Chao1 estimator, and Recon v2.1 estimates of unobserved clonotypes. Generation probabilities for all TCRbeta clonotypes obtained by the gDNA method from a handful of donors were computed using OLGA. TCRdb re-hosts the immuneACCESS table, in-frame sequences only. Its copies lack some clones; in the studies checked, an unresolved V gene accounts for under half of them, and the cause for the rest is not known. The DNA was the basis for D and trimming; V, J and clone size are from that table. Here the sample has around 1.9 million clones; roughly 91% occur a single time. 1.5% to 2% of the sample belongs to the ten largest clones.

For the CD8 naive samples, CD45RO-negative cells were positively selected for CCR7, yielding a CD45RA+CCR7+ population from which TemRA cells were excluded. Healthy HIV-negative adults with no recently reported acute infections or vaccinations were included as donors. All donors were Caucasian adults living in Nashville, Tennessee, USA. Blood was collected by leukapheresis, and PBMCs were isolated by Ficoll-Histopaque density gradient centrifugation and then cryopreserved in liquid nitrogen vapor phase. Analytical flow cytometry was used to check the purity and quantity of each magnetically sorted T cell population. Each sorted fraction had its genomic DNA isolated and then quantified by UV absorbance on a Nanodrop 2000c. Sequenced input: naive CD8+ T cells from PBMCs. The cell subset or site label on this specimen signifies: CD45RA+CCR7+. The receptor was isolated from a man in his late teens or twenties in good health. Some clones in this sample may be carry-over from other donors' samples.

This receptor has the CDR3 CASSLVETATYEQYF. In nucleotides, the sequence is TGTGCCAGCAGTTTAGTCGAGACCGCAACCTACGAGCAGTACTTC. In this chain, TRBV27 is recombined with TRBJ2-7; no confident D gene assignment can be made. CDR1 and CDR2, looked up from the germline V gene (reference sequence), are MNHEY and SMNVEV. The germline ends are 13 bases apart after V is trimmed by 2 bases and J by 2 bases. The cysteine opens and the phenylalanine closes a CDR3 of 15 amino acids. The only DNA kept is the CDR3, 45 bases in frame from the first base.